A single sample is the source of the 2 T cell receptor beta chains below, sequenced in a study of PD-1 blockade in mismatch repair-deficient tumors. The data were produced by immunoSEQ multiplex PCR, yet TCRdb's version contains in-frame clones alone and is incomplete. The table lists around 100,000 clones, 82% of them singletons. This material consisted of peripheral blood, taken roughly 36 weeks after starting pembrolizumab. All receptors come from an adult with mismatch repair-deficient cancer.

The chain has TRBV9 and TRBJ2-3, with TRBD2 identical over 9 bases. The germline V gene has CDR1 SGDLS and CDR2 YYNGEE. There are 15 residues in the CDR3. V was pared by 0 bases and J by 4 bases, with 3 bases of the junction left unmatched. CDR3 nucleotide sequence: TGTGCCAGCAGCGTAGCAATAGCGGGAGCAGATACGCAGTATTTT. Its protein is CASSVAIAGADTQYF.

This sequence joins TRBV7-2 and TRBJ1-1, with unresolved D. Germline values: CDR1 SGHTA, CDR2 FQGNSA. V lost 2 bases, J lost 4 bases, and 11 bases lay in between. The CDR3 is 14 residues long. CDR3 region: CASSLRGSGTEAFF. CDR3 sequence (DNA): TGTGCCAGCAGCTTACGCGGGTCGGGCACTGAAGCTTTCTTT.